These T cell receptor beta chains were read from a single sample in a study of beta chain features in type 1 diabetes. Data came from immunoSEQ multiplex PCR; TCRdb stores just in-frame clones and leaves some out. This sample has about 320,000 clones; 13% to 15% occur once, and the top ten carry 6.7%. Specimen: central memory CD4+ T cells from blood. These receptors all stem from a man under 40 in good health. Both conserved end residues are part of each CDR3. The order of the fields is V gene, clone size, J gene, D gene, CDR3 protein, CDR3 DNA. D genes are given only for firm matches. The listing skips clone size in some rows; elsewhere it reads once, few, many or a size class.

TRBV9,NA,TRBJ1-1,TRBD1,CASSVGLGQGMTEAFF,TGTGCCAGCAGCGTAGGATTAGGACAGGGTATGACTGAAGCTTTCTTT
TRBV4-2,few,TRBJ2-1,NA,CASSSSAGEQFF,TGTGCCAGCAGCTCCTCCGCAGGCGAGCAGTTCTTC
TRBV15,few,TRBJ2-2,NA,CATSPLRSRAGELFF,TGTGCCACCAGCCCCCTACGAAGTAGGGCCGGGGAGCTGTTTTTT
TRBV27,few,TRBJ1-5,NA,CASSLYGDQPQHF,TGTGCCAGCAGTTTATATGGCGATCAGCCCCAGCATTTT
TRBV13,few,TRBJ1-5,NA,CASSTREGAQHF,TGTGCCAGCAGCACAAGAGAGGGTGCCCAGCATTTT
TRBV13,NA,TRBJ2-7,NA,CASSLSANSGYEQYF,TGTGCCAGCAGCTTATCCGCTAATTCGGGATACGAGCAGTACTTC
TRBV4-2,many,TRBJ2-5,TRBD1,CASSQGLQGAVTQYF,TGTGCCAGCAGCCAAGGTCTCCAGGGGGCCGTGACCCAGTACTTC
TRBV7-2,NA,TRBJ1-1,NA,CASSFGPQGNTEAFF,TGTGCCAGCAGCTTCGGACCCCAGGGGAACACTGAAGCTTTCTTT
TRBV14,NA,TRBJ1-2,NA,CASSQVKAGGYTF,TGTGCCAGCAGCCAAGTCAAGGCGGGAGGCTACACCTTC
TRBV7-2,many,TRBJ2-1,TRBD2,CASSPHSSGSEQFF,TGTGCCAGCAGTCCCCATTCTAGCGGTAGTGAGCAGTTCTTC
TRBV21-1,NA,TRBJ2-3,NA,CASSATSGGARDTQYF,TGTGCCAGCAGCGCTACTAGCGGGGGGGCGCGGGATACGCAGTATTTT
TRBV7-2,few,TRBJ2-1,NA,CASSISGTLRGDEQFF,TGTGCCAGCAGCATATCCGGGACGCTCCGAGGAGATGAGCAGTTCTTC
TRBV12-5,NA,TRBJ1-5,NA,CASGLVLGGNQPQHF,TGTGCTAGTGGTTTGGTACTAGGTGGCAATCAGCCCCAGCATTTT
TRBV2,NA,TRBJ1-1,NA,CASSGQVNTEAFF,TGTGCCAGCAGTGGACAGGTAAACACTGAAGCTTTCTTT
TRBV10-3,few,TRBJ2-5,TRBD1,CAISKQGEETQYF,TGTGCCATCAGTAAACAGGGGGAAGAGACCCAGTACTTC
TRBV29-1,few,TRBJ1-2,NA,CSSRGDDSYTF,TGCAGCTCACGGGGGGACGATAGCTACACCTTC
TRBV7-9,few,TRBJ2-2,NA,CASSFLGVDTGELFF,TGTGCCAGCAGCTTTTTAGGGGTGGACACCGGGGAGCTGTTTTTT
TRBV18,few,TRBJ1-2,TRBD1,CASSPGQTNYGYTF,TGTGCCAGCTCACCGGGACAGACTAACTATGGCTACACCTTC
TRBV7-2,NA,TRBJ2-3,TRBD1,CASSLTGGVGTDTQYF,TGTGCCAGCAGCTTGACAGGGGGCGTCGGCACAGATACGCAGTATTTT
TRBV5-4,NA,TRBJ2-2,NA,CASSSYRAYTGELFF,TGTGCCAGCAGCAGCTACAGGGCTTACACCGGGGAGCTGTTTTTT
TRBV1,NA,TRBJ1-5,NA,CTSSQDGRAIRGPQHF,TGCACCAGCAGCCAAGATGGCCGGGCGATTCGAGGACCCCAGCATTTT
TRBV7-9,NA,TRBJ2-1,NA,CASSLAQGPRFF,TGTGCCAGCAGCTTAGCGCAGGGACCGCGGTTCTTC
TRBV27,few,TRBJ2-5,NA,CASRLIQGGEETQYF,TGTGCCAGCAGGCTCATCCAGGGGGGAGAAGAGACCCAGTACTTC
TRBV5-1,NA,TRBJ2-5,NA,CASTLQETQYF,TGCGCCAGCACCCTGCAAGAGACCCAGTACTTC
TRBV29-1,few,TRBJ1-1,NA,CSAQPSGTEAFF,TGCAGCGCCCAGCCGAGTGGCACTGAAGCTTTCTTT
TRBV7-3,NA,TRBJ2-3,NA,CASSSDPGDTQYF,TGTGCCAGCAGCTCCGACCCGGGGGATACGCAGTATTTT
TRBV28,NA,TRBJ1-3,TRBD1,CASSFLAGGIRNTIYF,TGTGCCAGCAGTTTTCTTGCAGGGGGCATTAGAAACACCATATATTTT
TRBV9,few,TRBJ2-7,TRBD2,CASSATSGAYEQYF,TGTGCCAGCAGCGCGACTAGCGGGGCCTACGAGCAGTACTTC
TRBV27,few,TRBJ2-1,TRBD1,CASSRQGGSSYNEQFF,TGTGCCAGCAGTAGACAGGGGGGAAGCTCCTACAATGAGCAGTTCTTC
TRBV7-9,many,TRBJ1-4,TRBD1,CASSLATGSHEKLFF,TGTGCCAGCAGCTTAGCGACAGGGTCACATGAAAAACTGTTTTTT
TRBV7-2,NA,TRBJ2-1,TRBD2,CASSSLWTSGRAGNEQFF,TGTGCCAGCAGCTCCCTTTGGACTAGCGGGAGGGCCGGTAATGAGCAGTTCTTC
TRBV27,few,TRBJ2-2,NA,CASSSRAFANTGELFF,TGTGCCAGCAGTTCCCGGGCATTCGCGAACACCGGGGAGCTGTTTTTT
TRBV9,few,TRBJ2-3,NA,CASSVGTDTQYF,TGTGCCAGCAGCGTGGGCACAGATACGCAGTATTTT
TRBV4-1,few,TRBJ2-7,TRBD1,CASSQALGQTFF,TGCGCCAGCAGCCAAGCATTGGGACAGACTTTCTTC
TRBV7-6,many,TRBJ2-2,NA,CASSLTNTGELFF,TGTGCCAGCAGCTTAACGAACACCGGGGAGCTGTTTTTT